Below are 5 T cell receptor beta chains sequenced from a single sample in a study of molecular identifiers for immune sequencing clone quantification (dated by TCRdb to 2017 to 2018). Library preparation used PCR. The sample was run on a NextSeq 500. In-frame beta chains were kept once TCRdb had trimmed the public reads at Q25 with fastp and called clones with MiXCR. Under each unique CDR3 protein, matching rows form one entry showing the most common genes and DNA. The sample table contains hundreds of thousands of distinct CDR3 sequences; only one count was recorded for about 25% of them. 0.75% to 0.8% of the sample is in the top ten clones. Sequences were obtained from naive CD8+ T cells from blood, with Jurkat cell RNA spiked in. Taken with the paper, the label for cell subset or site translates to: FACS-sorted CD8+CD4-CCR7+CD45RA+ naive T cells. The receptor set was obtained from a human donor in good health. Some libraries in this study had Jurkat cell RNA spiked in.

In this sample, this clonotype turned up a few times. The V call is TRBV4-3, the J call TRBJ2-2; the match to TRBD1 covers 12 bases. CDR1 is LGHNA, CDR2 YSLEER, per germline. V shed 3 bases and J 5 bases; nucleotides not matched to a gene: 7. The CDR3 is made up of 17 amino acids. CDR3 sequence reads: CASSQAGQGALTGELFF. CDR3 in DNA: TGCGCCAGCAGCCAGGCGGGACAGGGGGCTTTGACCGGGGAGCTGTTTTTT.

On this clonotype itself: This clone may be a read error of a much larger clone one base away. The chain employs TRBV4-1 and TRBJ2-7; D gene unclear. This CDR3 contains 15 residues. Germline V gene data show CDR1 as MGHRA and CDR2 as YSYEKL. CDR3 sequence (DNA): TGCGCCCGCAGCCAAGAACCGGCCCTAACCTACGAGCAGTACTTC. Translating gives CARSQEPALTYEQYF.

A note on this clonotype: This may come from a read error, since a much larger clone is one base off. DNA of the CDR3: TGTGCCAGCAGTGGCACCGGGGGGCTGTTTTTT. It encodes CASSGTGGLFF. The chain carries TRBV9 and TRBJ2-2; D possibly corresponds to TRBD2 (6 bases). The CDR3 totals 11 residues. Germline CDR1 is SGDLS and CDR2 is YYNGEE.

About this clonotype: The CDR3 ends on some other residue instead of the conserved phenylalanine or tryptophan, so this is likely a read error. The rearrangement uses TRBV19 and TRBJ2-7; TRBD1 matches at 9 bases. The CDR3 has 15 residues. Germline CDR1 is LNHDA and CDR2 is SQIVND (reference sequence). V shed 5 bases, J shed 0 bases, and the junction held 5 bases outside the gene matches. The CDR3 bases are TGTGCCAGTAGTGCGGGACAGGGTCCCTCCTACGAGCAGTACCTC. The encoded protein is CASSAGQGPSYEQYL.

This clonotype was counted many times. This chain uses TRBV7-6 with TRBJ1-5; D remains ambiguous. In germline, CDR1 is SGHVS, CDR2 FNYEAQ. This CDR3 is built from 18 residues. V was cut by 5 bases and J by 3 bases, with 23 bases left in between. CDR3 loop: CASSAGPRLGMVNQPQHF. In nucleotides, the CDR3 is TGTGCCAGCAGCGCAGGACCTCGACTGGGTATGGTCAATCAGCCCCAGCATTTT.